This T cell receptor beta chain was identified in a study of blood T cell repertoires in COVID-19. At the level of the study: There were acute and convalescent COVID-19 samples, and they came from the United States, Italy and Spain. The analysed material was cDNA or gDNA that came from T cells, B-cell-depleted T cells, or PBMCs.

Per the original methods: The authors estimated nucleated cell counts from reference gene primer amplification. Profiling relied on immunoSEQ multiplex PCR, and the TCRdb table lists in-frame clones only, not all of them. V and J calls and clone size are copied from that table; D and trimming were computed from the DNA. The profile shows roughly 24,000 clones, over 75% of them singletons. V trimming: 5 bases; J trimming: 4 bases; junction bases outside the gene matches: 5. Germline assignment: CDR1 PRHDT and CDR2 FYEKMQ (reference sequence). The CDR3 is 15 amino acids. The chain links TRBV13 to TRBJ2-2, with 9 bases lining up with TRBD1. The origin of this receptor is a woman at least 80 years old with acute or convalescent COVID-19. Sequencing input: peripheral blood. The CDR3 here is CASSAEDRGTGELFF. CDR3 DNA: TGTGCCAGCAGCGCAGAGGACAGGGGCACCGGGGAGCTGTTTTTT.